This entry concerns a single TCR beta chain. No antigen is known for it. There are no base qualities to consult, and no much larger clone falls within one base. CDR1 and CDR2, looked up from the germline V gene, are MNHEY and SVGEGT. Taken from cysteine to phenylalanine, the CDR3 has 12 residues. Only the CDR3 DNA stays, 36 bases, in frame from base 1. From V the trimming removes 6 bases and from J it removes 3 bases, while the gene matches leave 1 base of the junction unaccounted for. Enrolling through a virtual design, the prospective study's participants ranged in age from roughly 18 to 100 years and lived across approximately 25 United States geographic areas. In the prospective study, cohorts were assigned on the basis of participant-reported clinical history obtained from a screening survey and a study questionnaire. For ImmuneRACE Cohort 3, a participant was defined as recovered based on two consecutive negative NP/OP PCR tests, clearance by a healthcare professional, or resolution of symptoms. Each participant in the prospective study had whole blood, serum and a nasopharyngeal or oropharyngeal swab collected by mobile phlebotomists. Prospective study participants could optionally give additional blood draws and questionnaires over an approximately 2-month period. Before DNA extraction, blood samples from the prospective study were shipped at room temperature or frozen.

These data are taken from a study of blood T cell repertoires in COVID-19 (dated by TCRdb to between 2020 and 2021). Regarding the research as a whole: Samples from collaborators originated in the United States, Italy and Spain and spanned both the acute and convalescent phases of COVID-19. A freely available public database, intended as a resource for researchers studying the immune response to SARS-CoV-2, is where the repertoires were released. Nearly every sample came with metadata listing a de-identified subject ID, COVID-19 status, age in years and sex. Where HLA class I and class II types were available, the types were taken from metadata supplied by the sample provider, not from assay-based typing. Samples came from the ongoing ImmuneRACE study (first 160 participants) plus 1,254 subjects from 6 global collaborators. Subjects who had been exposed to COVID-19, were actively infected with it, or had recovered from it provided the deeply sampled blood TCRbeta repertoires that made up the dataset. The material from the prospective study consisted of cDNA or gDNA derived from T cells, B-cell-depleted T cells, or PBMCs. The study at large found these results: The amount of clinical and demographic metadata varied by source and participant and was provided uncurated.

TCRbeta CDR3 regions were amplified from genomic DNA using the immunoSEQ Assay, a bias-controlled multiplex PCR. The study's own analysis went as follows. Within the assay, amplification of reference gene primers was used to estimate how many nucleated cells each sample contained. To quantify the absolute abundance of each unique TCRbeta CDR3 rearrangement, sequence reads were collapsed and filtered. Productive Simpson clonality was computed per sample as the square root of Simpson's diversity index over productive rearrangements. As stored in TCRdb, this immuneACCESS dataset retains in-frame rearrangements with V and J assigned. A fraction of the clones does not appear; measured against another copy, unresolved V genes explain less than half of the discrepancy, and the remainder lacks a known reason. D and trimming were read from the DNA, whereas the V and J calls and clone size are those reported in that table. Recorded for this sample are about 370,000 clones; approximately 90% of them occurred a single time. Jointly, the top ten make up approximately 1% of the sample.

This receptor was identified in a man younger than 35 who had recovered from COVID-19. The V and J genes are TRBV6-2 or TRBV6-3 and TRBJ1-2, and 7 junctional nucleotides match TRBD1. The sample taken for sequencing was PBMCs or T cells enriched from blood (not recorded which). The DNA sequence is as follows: TGTGCCAGCAGCCAGGGGGACTATGGCTACACCTTC. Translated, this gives CASSQGDYGYTF.